The rows below give T cell receptor beta chains drawn from one sample of a study of T-cell reconstitution after alpha-beta-depleted transplantation in children. TCRdb re-called the PCR reads through MiXCR, storing one row per CDR3 protein. The sample consists of some 550,000 distinct CDR3 sequences, 23% of them appearing once. This specimen consisted of PBMCs, mostly from graft donor cells, obtained 360 days after TCRalphabeta/CD19-depleted stem cell transplant. These receptors were taken from a boy in the first two years of life who had a stem cell transplant for acute myeloid leukemia, so the T cells may come from the graft donor. Both conserved end residues are part of each CDR3. The D gene is left open where the match is weak. Size is omitted from some rows. Given values are once, few, many or a class for expanded clones.

J gene,D gene,V gene,clone size,CDR3 protein,CDR3 DNA
TRBJ2-5,TRBD2,TRBV20-1,many,CSARDWQRGWETQYF,TGCAGTGCTAGAGATTGGCAGCGGGGGTGGGAGACCCAGTACTTC
TRBJ1-2,-,TRBV6-4,-,CASRTDRSYGYTF,TGTGCCAGCAGAACCGACAGGTCCTATGGCTACACCTTC
TRBJ2-2,-,TRBV20-1,few,CSARRSGELFF,TGCAGTGCGCGTCGATCCGGGGAGCTGTTTTTT
TRBJ2-7,TRBD1,TRBV7-2,-,CASSLPTGALYEQYF,TGTGCCAGCAGCTTGCCCACAGGGGCCCTCTACGAGCAGTACTTC
TRBJ2-3,TRBD2,TRBV20-1,-,CSARDREAGSSTDTQYF,TGCAGTGCTAGAGATCGAGAAGCGGGGTCTAGCACAGATACGCAGTATTTT
TRBJ2-5,-,TRBV5-5,-,CASRRTRGEETQYF,TGTGCCAGCAGGAGAACCAGAGGGGAAGAGACCCAGTACTTC
TRBJ2-2,-,TRBV12-3/TRBV12-4,many,CAGTPHSSGGELFF,TGTGCCGGCACGCCGCACAGCAGTGGCGGGGAGCTGTTTTTT
TRBJ2-1,-,TRBV9,-,CASSGRTRYNEQFF,TGTGCCAGCAGCGGCCGGACGCGGTACAATGAGCAGTTCTTC
TRBJ1-3,-,TRBV12-3/TRBV12-4,many,CASSFTGNTIYF,TGTGCCAGCAGTTTTACTGGAAACACCATATATTTT
TRBJ2-1,-,TRBV10-3,-,CAISDLGIGLLSYNEQFF,TGTGCCATCAGTGATCTGGGGATCGGACTTTTATCCTACAATGAGCAGTTCTTC
TRBJ2-3,TRBD1,TRBV4-3,-,CASSQGQSTDTQYF,TGCGCCAGCAGCCAGGGACAGTCGACAGATACGCAGTATTTT
TRBJ2-3,-,TRBV7-9,many,CASSWGGTDTQYF,TGTGCCAGCAGCTGGGGTGGTACAGATACGCAGTATTTT
TRBJ1-2,-,TRBV29-1,-,CSVEDGINYGYTF,TGCAGCGTTGAAGATGGGATTAACTATGGCTACACCTTC
TRBJ1-4,-,TRBV7-6,-,CASSQIATNEKLFF,TGTGCCAGCAGTCAAATAGCAACTAATGAAAAACTGTTTTTT
TRBJ1-4,-,TRBV12-3/TRBV12-4,-,CASSSAADSYNEKLFF,TGTGCCAGCAGTTCCGCCGCCGACAGCTACAATGAAAAACTGTTTTTT
TRBJ2-2,-,TRBV5-5,-,CASSQTVTGELFF,TGTGCCAGCAGCCAGACAGTAACCGGGGAGCTGTTTTTT
TRBJ2-5,TRBD1,TRBV29-1,few,CSVGQGKQETQYF,TGCAGCGTGGGACAGGGCAAGCAAGAGACCCAGTACTTC
TRBJ1-2,-,TRBV6-2/TRBV6-3,-,CASSLTSLLEAYGYTF,TGTGCCAGCAGCTTAACTTCCTTGCTAGAGGCTTATGGCTACACCTTC
TRBJ2-3,TRBD2,TRBV12-3/TRBV12-4,-,CASSFAGGWTDTQYF,TGTGCCAGCAGTTTTGCGGGGGGCTGGACAGATACGCAGTATTTT
TRBJ2-1,-,TRBV7-8,few,CASRYGSEQFF,TGTGCCAGCAGATACGGGAGTGAGCAGTTCTTC
TRBJ2-5,-,TRBV7-6,few,CASSLGTGFAETQYF,TGTGCCAGCAGCCTCGGGACGGGATTTGCAGAGACCCAGTACTTC
TRBJ2-1,-,TRBV5-7,-,CASSAFWTDLRFF,TGTGCCAGCAGCGCATTTTGGACAGACCTCAGGTTCTTC
TRBJ2-3,-,TRBV29-1,-,CSVERANPIDTQYF,TGCAGCGTTGAACGGGCCAACCCAATAGATACGCAGTATTTT
TRBJ1-2,-,TRBV29-1,many,CSVGGGRDGYTF,TGCAGCGTTGGTGGGGGAAGGGATGGCTACACCTTC
TRBJ2-7,TRBD1,TRBV20-1,-,CSVVGGASDEQYF,TGCAGTGTCGTAGGGGGCGCATCGGATGAGCAGTACTTC
TRBJ2-7,TRBD1,TRBV20-1,-,CSASFFGTGAYEQYF,TGCAGTGCTAGCTTCTTTGGGACAGGAGCTTACGAGCAGTACTTC
TRBJ2-2,TRBD2,TRBV6-5,many,CASSPLAGGPTGELFF,TGTGCCAGCAGTCCCCTAGCGGGGGGGCCCACCGGGGAGCTGTTTTTT
TRBJ2-1,-,TRBV7-6,few,CASSFRERDNEQFF,TGTGCCAGCAGCTTCCGGGAGAGAGACAATGAGCAGTTCTTC
TRBJ2-5,-,TRBV4-3,-,CASSQDGDYQETQYF,TGCGCCAGCAGCCAAGATGGGGACTACCAAGAGACCCAGTACTTC